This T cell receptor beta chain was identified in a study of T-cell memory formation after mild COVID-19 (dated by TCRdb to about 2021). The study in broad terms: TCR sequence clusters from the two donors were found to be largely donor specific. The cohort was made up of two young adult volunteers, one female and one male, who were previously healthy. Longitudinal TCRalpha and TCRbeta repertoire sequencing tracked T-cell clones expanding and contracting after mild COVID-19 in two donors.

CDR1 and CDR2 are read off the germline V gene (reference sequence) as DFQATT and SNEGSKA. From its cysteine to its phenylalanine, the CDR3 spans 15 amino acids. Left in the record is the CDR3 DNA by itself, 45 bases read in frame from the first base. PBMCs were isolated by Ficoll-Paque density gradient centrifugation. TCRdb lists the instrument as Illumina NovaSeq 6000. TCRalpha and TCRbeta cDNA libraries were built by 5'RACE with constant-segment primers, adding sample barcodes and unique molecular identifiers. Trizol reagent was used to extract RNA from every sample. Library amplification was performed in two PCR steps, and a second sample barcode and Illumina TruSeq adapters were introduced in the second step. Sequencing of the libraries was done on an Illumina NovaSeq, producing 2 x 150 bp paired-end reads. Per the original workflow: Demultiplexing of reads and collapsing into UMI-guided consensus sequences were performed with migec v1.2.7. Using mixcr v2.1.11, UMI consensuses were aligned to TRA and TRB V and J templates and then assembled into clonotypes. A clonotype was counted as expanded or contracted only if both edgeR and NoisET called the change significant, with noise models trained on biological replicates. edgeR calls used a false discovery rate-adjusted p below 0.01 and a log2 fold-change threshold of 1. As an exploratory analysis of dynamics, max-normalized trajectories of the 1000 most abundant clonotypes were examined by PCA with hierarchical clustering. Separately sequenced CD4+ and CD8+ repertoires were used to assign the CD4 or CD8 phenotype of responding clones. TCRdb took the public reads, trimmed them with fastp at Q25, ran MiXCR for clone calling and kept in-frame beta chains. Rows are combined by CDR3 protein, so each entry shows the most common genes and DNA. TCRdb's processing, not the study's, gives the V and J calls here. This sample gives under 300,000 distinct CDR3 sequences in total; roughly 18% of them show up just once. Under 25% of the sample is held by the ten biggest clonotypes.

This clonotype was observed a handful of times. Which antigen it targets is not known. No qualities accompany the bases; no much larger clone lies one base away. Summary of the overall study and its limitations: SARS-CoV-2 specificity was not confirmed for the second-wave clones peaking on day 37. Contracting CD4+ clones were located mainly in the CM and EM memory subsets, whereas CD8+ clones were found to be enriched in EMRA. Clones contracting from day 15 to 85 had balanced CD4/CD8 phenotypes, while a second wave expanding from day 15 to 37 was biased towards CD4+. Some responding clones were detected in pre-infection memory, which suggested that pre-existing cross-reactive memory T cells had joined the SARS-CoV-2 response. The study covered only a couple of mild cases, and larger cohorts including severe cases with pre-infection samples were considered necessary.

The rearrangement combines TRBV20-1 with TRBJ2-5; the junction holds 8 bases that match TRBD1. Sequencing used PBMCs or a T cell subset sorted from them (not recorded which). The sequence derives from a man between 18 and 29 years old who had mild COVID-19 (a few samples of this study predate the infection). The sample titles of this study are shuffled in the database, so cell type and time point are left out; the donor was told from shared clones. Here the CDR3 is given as CRATRTGLAQETQYF. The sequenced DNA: TGCAGAGCCACCCGGACAGGGCTAGCCCAAGAGACCCAGTACTTC.